This entry concerns a single TCR beta chain. The CDR3 is 14 residues long. CDR1 is SGHNT and CDR2 is YYREEE in the germline V gene (reference sequence). The junction had 5 bases not matched to a gene; V was cut back by 2 bases and J by 4 bases. The sample comes from a study of siplizumab effects on memory and regulatory T cells. Data came from immunoSEQ multiplex PCR; TCRdb stores just in-frame clones and leaves some out. The table lists roughly 120,000 clones, roughly 94% of them singletons. This clonotype was sampled from a human donor in good health. The sequencing sample was made of non-Treg CD4+ T cells sorted from blood. V gene TRBV5-4 combines with J gene TRBJ2-7, with 8 nucleotides matching TRBD2. CDR3 bases: TGTGCCAGCAGCTTTGGCGGGAGGAGTTACGAGCAGTACTTC. This encodes CASSFGGRSYEQYF.